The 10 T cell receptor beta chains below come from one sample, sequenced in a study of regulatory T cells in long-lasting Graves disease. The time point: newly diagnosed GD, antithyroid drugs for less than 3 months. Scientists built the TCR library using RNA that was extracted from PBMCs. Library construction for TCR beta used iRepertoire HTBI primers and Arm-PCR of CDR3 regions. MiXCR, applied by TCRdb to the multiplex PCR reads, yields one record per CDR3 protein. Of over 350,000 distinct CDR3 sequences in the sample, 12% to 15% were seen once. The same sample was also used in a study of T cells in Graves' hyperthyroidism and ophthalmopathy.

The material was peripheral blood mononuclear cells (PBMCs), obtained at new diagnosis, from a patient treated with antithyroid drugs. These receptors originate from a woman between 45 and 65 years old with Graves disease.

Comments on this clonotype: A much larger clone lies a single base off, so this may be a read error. The CDR3 protein is CATSQGGKYKQYF. The CDR3 DNA reads as TGTGCCACCAGTCAAGGAGGAAAGTACAAGCAGTACTTC. This chain joins TRBV24-1 and TRBJ2-7; D is perhaps TRBD2 (5 bases). V was clipped by 6 bases and J by 8 bases, with 16 bases between them. CDR3 length: 13 amino acids. The germline gives CDR1 KGHDR, CDR2 SFDVKD.

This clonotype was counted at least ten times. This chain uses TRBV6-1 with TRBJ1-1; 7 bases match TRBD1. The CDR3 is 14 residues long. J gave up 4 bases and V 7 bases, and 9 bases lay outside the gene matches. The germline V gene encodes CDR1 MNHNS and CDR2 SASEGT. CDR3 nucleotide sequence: TGTGCCAGCACCCCCGGGGCAGGGGGCACTGAAGCTTTCTTT. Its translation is CASTPGAGGTEAFF.

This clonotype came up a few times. CDR3 loop: CASSDSSAGYNEQFF. The CDR3 nucleotides read TGCGCCAGCAGTGATAGTTCAGCAGGGTACAATGAGCAGTTCTTC. The V call is TRBV10-1, the J call TRBJ2-1; TRBD1 is a possible D gene (5 bases). The CDR3 extends over 15 amino acids. V lost 3 bases and J 4 bases, leaving 13 bases between the germline ends. Germline assignment: CDR1 WNHNN and CDR2 SYGVQD (reference sequence).

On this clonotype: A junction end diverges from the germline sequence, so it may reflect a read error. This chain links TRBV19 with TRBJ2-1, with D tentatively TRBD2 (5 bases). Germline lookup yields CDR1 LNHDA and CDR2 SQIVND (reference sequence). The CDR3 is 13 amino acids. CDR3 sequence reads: CAISIGIYNEQFF. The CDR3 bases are TGTGCCATTAGTATCGGGATATACAATGAGCAGTTCTTC.

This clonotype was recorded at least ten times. CDR3 sequence reads: CASSPGLAGPYEQYF. DNA of the CDR3: TGTGCCAGCAGCCCGGGACTAGCGGGCCCCTACGAGCAGTACTTC. The rearrangement links TRBV11-2 to TRBJ2-7, with 12 bases lining up with TRBD2. In germline, CDR1 is SGHAT, CDR2 FQNNGV. Trimming at V came to 5 bases and at J to 2 bases, leaving 4 bases not matched to a gene. CDR3 length equals 15 residues.

The CDR3 reads CASIRSDEASVLHF. DNA for the CDR3: TGTGCCAGCATCCGATCTGATGAGGCTTCGGTCCTCCACTTT. The chain joins TRBV6-1 to TRBJ1-6; D ambiguous. The CDR3 is 14 residues long. Trimming cost V 7 bases and J 15 bases, with 22 bases left between them. CDR1 is MNHNS, CDR2 SASEGT, per germline.

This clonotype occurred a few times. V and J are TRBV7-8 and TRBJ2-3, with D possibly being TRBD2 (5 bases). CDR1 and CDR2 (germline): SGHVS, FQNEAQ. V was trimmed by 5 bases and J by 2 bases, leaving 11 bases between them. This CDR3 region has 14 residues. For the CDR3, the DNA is TGTGCCAGCAGCACCCGGGAAGCCACAGATACGCAGTATTTT. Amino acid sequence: CASSTREATDTQYF.

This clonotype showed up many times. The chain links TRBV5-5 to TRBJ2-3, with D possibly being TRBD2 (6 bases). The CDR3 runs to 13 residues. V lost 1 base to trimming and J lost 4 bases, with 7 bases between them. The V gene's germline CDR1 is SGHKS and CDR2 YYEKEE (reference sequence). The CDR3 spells CASSLWEADTQYF. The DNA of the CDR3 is TGTGCCAGCAGCTTGTGGGAGGCAGATACGCAGTATTTT.

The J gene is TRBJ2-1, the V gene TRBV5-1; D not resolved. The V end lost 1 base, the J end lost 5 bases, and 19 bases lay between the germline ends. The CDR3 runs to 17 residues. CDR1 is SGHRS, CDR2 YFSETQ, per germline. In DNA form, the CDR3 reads TGCGCCAGCAGCTTGTGGCGACCGAACAGCTTGAACAATGAGCAGTTCTTC. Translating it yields CASSLWRPNSLNNEQFF.

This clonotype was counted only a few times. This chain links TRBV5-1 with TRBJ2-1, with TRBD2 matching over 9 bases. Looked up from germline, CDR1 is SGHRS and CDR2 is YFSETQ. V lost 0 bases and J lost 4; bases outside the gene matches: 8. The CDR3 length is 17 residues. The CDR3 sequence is CASSLAVVSGRYNEQFF. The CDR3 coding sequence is TGCGCCAGCAGCTTGGCTGTGGTTAGCGGGAGATACAATGAGCAGTTCTTC.